The 20 T cell receptor beta chains below all came from one sample that was sequenced in a study of early T cells in non-severe SARS-CoV-2 infection. TCRdb ran MiXCR on the 5' RACE reads and lists one entry per CDR3 protein. This sample has some 62,000 distinct CDR3 sequences; roughly a tenth occur once, and the top ten carry 1.2%. Sequencing used whole blood. Source of these receptors: an adult who was a healthcare worker with PCR-confirmed SARS-CoV-2 infection or an uninfected control (not recorded which).

This clonotype has at least ten counts. The rearrangement joins TRBV6-6 to TRBJ2-7, with a possible D match to TRBD2 (6 bases). This CDR3 is 12 amino acids long. From germline, CDR1 is MNHNY and CDR2 SVGAGI (reference sequence). Trimming took off 8 bases at V and 6 bases at J, with 14 bases between the two ends. DNA for the CDR3: TGTGCCAGCGGGTTGAGGGGAGGCGAGCAGTACGTC. Its translation: CASGLRGGEQYV.

This clonotype was counted once. DNA of the CDR3: TGTGCCAGCAGCTTGGAAGCTGGCGGGGTAGCCAAAAACATTCAGTACTTC. Its protein product is CASSLEAGGVAKNIQYF. The genes are TRBV5-4 and TRBJ2-4, with a weak D call TRBD2 (6 bases). Deletions cut 0 bases from V and 0 bases from J, with 13 bases between. Germline CDR1 reads SGHNT; CDR2 reads YYREEE (reference sequence). The CDR3 sequence is 17 residues long.

This clonotype came up many times. CDR3 nucleotide sequence: TGCAGCGTTGAGACTAGCGTCACAGATACGCAGTATTTT. Encoded protein: CSVETSVTDTQYF. The rearrangement joins TRBV29-1 to TRBJ2-3, with TRBD2 matching 8 bases. CDR3 length equals 13 residues. CDR1 is SQVTM and CDR2 is ANQGSEA in the germline V gene. V was clipped by 3 bases and J by 2 bases; unmatched bases: 1.

Notes on this clonotype: A much larger clone differs from this one at a single base, so this may be a read error. The gene calls are TRBV7-9 and TRBJ2-6; the match to TRBD1 covers 8 bases. The CDR3 is 17 residues long. Germline loops: CDR1 SEHNR, CDR2 FQNEAQ (reference sequence). Germline trimming cut 11 bases from V and 0 bases from J; bases unmatched to any gene: 12. CDR3 nucleotides: TGTGCCGGCACGCAAGGACAGGGCCTCTCTGGGGCCAACGTCCTGACTTTC. Translated: CAGTQGQGLSGANVLTF. The complete variable domain, with remaining parts taken from reference TRBV7-9 and TRBJ2-6, reads DTGVSQNPRHKITKRGQNVTFRCDPISEHNRLYWYRQTLGQGPEFLTYFQNEAQLEKSRLLSDRFSAERPKGSFSTLEIQRTEQGDSAMYLCAGTQGQGLSGANVLTFGAGSRLTVL.

This clonotype was seen ten or more times. V usage is TRBV11-2 and J usage is TRBJ2-2; 9 bases match TRBD2. Germline trimming cut 6 bases from V and 2 bases from J; bases unmatched to any gene: 7. In germline, CDR1 is SGHAT, CDR2 FQNNGV. This CDR3 is 16 amino acids long. The CDR3 DNA reads as TGTGCCAGCAGGCTTAGCGGGGGAGGCAACACCGGGGAGCTGTTTTTT. It codes for CASRLSGGGNTGELFF. Full variable domain (rest looked up from reference TRBV11-2 and TRBJ2-2): EAGVAQSPRYKIIEKRQSVAFWCNPISGHATLYWYQQILGQGPKLLIQFQNNGVVDDSQLPKDRFSAERLKGVDSTLKIQPAKLEDSAVYLCASRLSGGGNTGELFFGEGSRLTVL.

This clonotype was seen only a few times. The chain couples TRBV4-1 to TRBJ1-5, with a tentative D call TRBD1 (5 bases). There are 15 residues in the CDR3. CDR1 MGHRA and CDR2 YSYEKL come from the germline V gene. Trimming left V 2 bases short and J 6 bases short, with 14 bases between. CDR3 residues: CASSQYDPGTQPQHF. The CDR3 nucleotides read TGCGCCAGCAGCCAATATGATCCAGGGACTCAGCCCCAGCATTTT.

There are many counts of this clonotype. This sequence joins TRBV20-1 and TRBJ1-2; D uncertain. The CDR3 loop spans 13 amino acids. With 0 bases removed from V and 7 bases from J, the gap between germline ends came to 12 bases. Germline V gene sequence: CDR1 DFQATT, CDR2 SNEGSKA (reference sequence). The DNA for the CDR3 is TGCAGTGCTAGAGACTACCGAAAAGGTGGCTACACCTTC. Protein: CSARDYRKGGYTF.

The chain carries TRBV27 and TRBJ2-2; D not certain. This CDR3 has 14 amino acids. CDR1 MNHEY and CDR2 SMNVEV come from the germline V gene (reference sequence). Trimming took off 6 bases at V and 0 bases at J, with 8 bases between the two ends. CDR3 loop: CASRGTTNTGELFF. In DNA, the CDR3 is TGTGCCAGCAGAGGTACTACGAACACCGGGGAGCTGTTTTTT.

This clonotype appeared many times. The V call is TRBV29-1, the J call TRBJ2-1; 10 bases line up with TRBD1. V trimming: 7 bases; J trimming: 8 bases; junction bases outside the gene matches: 8. The CDR3 is made up of 13 amino acids. Germline CDR1 and CDR2: SQVTM and ANQGSEA. The CDR3 sequence is CSERKGQGHEQFF. CDR3 DNA: TGCAGCGAAAGAAAGGGACAGGGGCATGAGCAGTTCTTC.

This clonotype was detected many times. The chain combines TRBV5-1 with TRBJ2-3; D may be TRBD1 (6 bases). The germline V gene has CDR1 SGHRS and CDR2 YFSETQ. This CDR3 spans 13 amino acids. V lost 0 bases to trimming and J lost 6 bases, with 8 bases between them. CDR3 nucleotide sequence: TGCGCCAGCAGCTTGGCTAGGGGGGATACGCAGTATTTT. Protein sequence: CASSLARGDTQYF.

This sequence joins TRBV3-1 and TRBJ1-1; TRBD1 aligns across 7 bases. Germline CDR1 reads LGHDT; CDR2 reads YNNKEL (reference sequence). The trim removed 3 bases at V and 7 bases at J, leaving 5 bases unmatched. CDR3 length equals 13 residues. CDR3: CASSHNDRDEAFF. The CDR3 DNA is TGTGCCAGCAGCCACAACGACAGGGATGAAGCTTTCTTT.

This clonotype appeared many times. The rearrangement joins TRBV20-1 to TRBJ1-6; D is ambiguous. CDR1 is DFQATT, CDR2 SNEGSKA, per germline (reference sequence). The CDR3 runs 13 residues. The ends were cut back, 4 bases at V and 7 bases at J, with 11 bases in the middle. This chain's CDR3 is CSATGGRNSPLHF. CDR3 nucleotide sequence: TGCAGTGCTACAGGAGGGAGGAATTCACCCCTCCACTTT.

This clonotype showed up just a few times. J is TRBJ2-3 and V is TRBV19; 13 positions match TRBD2. This CDR3 is built from 18 residues. Germline V lookup: CDR1 LNHDA, CDR2 SQIVND (reference sequence). The V gene end was trimmed by 4 bases and the J gene end by 0 bases; junction bases not matched to a gene: 7. The CDR3: CASSNLRLAGGSTDTQYF. CDR3 nucleotides: TGTGCCAGTAGTAATCTGCGACTAGCGGGGGGCAGCACAGATACGCAGTATTTT.

This clonotype was counted only a few times. This chain uses TRBV6-6 with TRBJ2-5, with D uncertain. Between the trimmed V and J ends, which lost 0 bases and 5 bases, there was a span of 4 bases. The CDR3 spans 12 residues. Per germline, CDR1 MNHNY and CDR2 SVGAGI (reference sequence). CDR3 coding DNA: TGTGCCAGCAGTTACTCATCCGAGACCCAGTACTTC. Its protein is CASSYSSETQYF.

The J gene is TRBJ2-5, the V gene TRBV5-1, with 8 bases lining up with TRBD1. The CDR3 contains 17 residues. Germline CDR1 and CDR2: SGHRS and YFSETQ. The V segment lost 1 base and the J segment 4 bases; nucleotides outside the gene matches: 12. CDR3 protein: CASSLRPGGVFGETQYF. The CDR3 DNA is TGCGCCAGCAGCTTGAGACCAGGGGGCGTTTTTGGAGAGACCCAGTACTTC.

This clonotype showed up just a few times. This rearrangement joins TRBV12-3 or TRBV12-4 to TRBJ1-2; no firm D call. Trimming stripped 7 bases from V and 7 bases from J, with 19 bases between. The CDR3 sequence is 14 residues long. This CDR3 reads CASTSNPGVRGYTF. The CDR3 bases are TGTGCCAGCACCTCCAACCCCGGGGTACGTGGCTACACCTTC.

Only a few counts were recorded for this clonotype. V and J are TRBV5-1 and TRBJ2-1; D is possibly TRBD1 (5 bases). CDR1 and CDR2 from the germline V gene are SGHRS and YFSETQ. CDR3 length: 16 residues. The V gene lost 2 bases and the J gene lost 12 bases, with 24 bases spanning the gap. Here the CDR3 reads CASSFGARLIGSGQFF. As DNA, the CDR3 is TGCGCCAGCAGCTTTGGGGCGAGACTCATCGGTAGTGGGCAGTTCTTC.

This clonotype was picked up many times. This chain links TRBV24-1 with TRBJ2-1; the match to TRBD1 covers 9 bases. The CDR3 runs to 16 residues. The V gene end was trimmed by 7 bases and the J gene end by 5 bases; junction bases not matched to a gene: 11. CDR1 and CDR2 (germline): KGHDR, SFDVKD. CDR3 in amino acids: CATSPGPGQGHNEQFF. CDR3 bases: TGTGCCACCAGCCCCGGGCCGGGACAGGGCCACAATGAGCAGTTCTTC.

Concerning this clonotype itself: The CDR3 does not end in the conserved phenylalanine or tryptophan, so this is likely a read error. This rearrangement joins TRBV5-1 to TRBJ1-1; D is undetermined. Trimming took off 0 bases at V and 1 base at J, with 7 bases between the two ends. The CDR3 has 14 amino acids. Germline CDR1 reads SGHRS; CDR2 reads YFSETQ. CDR3 protein: CASSLVGKNTEAFL. The DNA of the CDR3 is TGCGCCAGCAGCTTGGTTGGCAAGAACACTGAAGCTTTCCTT.

This clonotype was seen a handful of times. The chain recombines TRBV12-3 or TRBV12-4 with TRBJ1-2; possible D gene TRBD1, 6 bases. Trimming took 4 bases from V and 2 from J, leaving 11 bases between them. There are 14 residues in the CDR3. CDR3 amino acids: CASSSGVPNYGYTF. CDR3 bases: TGTGCCAGCAGTTCAGGGGTCCCGAACTATGGCTACACCTTC.